Listed below are T cell receptor beta chains from one sample, sequenced in a study of blood T cell repertoires in COVID-19. TCRdb's table, derived via immunoSEQ multiplex PCR, lists solely in-frame clones and lacks some. The sample carries roughly 64,000 clones, about 80% recorded once. Sequences were obtained from peripheral blood. The receptor source for this set is a man in his 60s with COVID-19, enrolled during active disease. Both conserved end residues are part of each CDR3. D genes are given only for firm matches. The size field is filled for only some rows; it gives once, few, many or a size class.

V: TRBV5-1; J: TRBJ1-2; D: NA; size: NA; CDR3: CASSLGPDDYGYTF; DNA: TGCGCCAGCAGCTTGGGGCCCGATGACTATGGCTACACCTTC
V: TRBV29-1; J: TRBJ1-1; D: TRBD1; size: NA; CDR3: CSGATGGPQTEAFF; DNA: TGCAGCGGGGCTACAGGGGGCCCACAGACTGAAGCTTTCTTT
V: TRBV20-1; J: TRBJ2-1; D: NA; size: NA; CDR3: CSASPGLADNEQFF; DNA: TGCAGTGCTAGTCCTGGGCTTGCCGACAATGAGCAGTTCTTC
V: TRBV11-2; J: TRBJ1-2; D: NA; size: once; CDR3: CASSSSTNGYTF; DNA: TGTGCCAGCAGCTCCTCGACAAATGGCTACACCTTC
V: TRBV7-6; J: TRBJ1-5; D: NA; size: NA; CDR3: CASSPLYQPQHF; DNA: TGTGCCAGCAGCCCCCTTTATCAGCCCCAGCATTTT
V: TRBV12-3/TRBV12-4; J: TRBJ1-4; D: NA; size: NA; CDR3: CASRGEKLFF; DNA: TGTGCCAGCCGAGGGGAAAAACTGTTTTTT
V: TRBV6-5; J: TRBJ2-4; D: NA; size: NA; CDR3: CASSLQGTKNIQYF; DNA: TGTGCCAGCAGTCTTCAGGGTACCAAAAACATTCAGTACTTC
V: TRBV7-9; J: TRBJ1-5; D: TRBD1; size: NA; CDR3: CASGGTGANQPQHF; DNA: TGTGCCAGCGGGGGGACAGGGGCAAATCAGCCCCAGCATTTT
V: TRBV5-1; J: TRBJ2-7; D: TRBD1; size: NA; CDR3: CASSSKQGSYEQYF; DNA: TGCGCCAGCAGCTCCAAACAGGGGTCCTACGAGCAGTACTTC
V: TRBV11-2; J: TRBJ2-4; D: NA; size: once; CDR3: CASSLAGTKNIQYF; DNA: TGTGCCAGCAGCTTAGCGGGAACCAAAAACATTCAGTACTTC
V: TRBV27; J: TRBJ1-2; D: NA; size: NA; CDR3: CASGTLYGYTF; DNA: TGTGCCAGCGGGACACTGTATGGCTACACCTTC
V: TRBV11-2; J: TRBJ2-1; D: TRBD1; size: NA; CDR3: CASSLDLLGQSSYNEQFF; DNA: TGTGCCAGCAGCTTAGATCTATTGGGACAGAGCTCCTACAATGAGCAGTTCTTC
V: TRBV10-3; J: TRBJ1-1; D: NA; size: once; CDR3: CAAQGRVDTEAFF; DNA: TGTGCCGCCCAGGGGCGGGTGGACACTGAAGCTTTCTTT
V: TRBV6-2/TRBV6-3; J: TRBJ1-5; D: TRBD1; size: few; CDR3: CASSYSGPGTGGNQPQHF; DNA: TGTGCCAGCAGTTACTCAGGGCCCGGGACAGGGGGCAATCAGCCCCAGCATTTT
V: TRBV5-1; J: TRBJ2-7; D: TRBD1; size: NA; CDR3: CASSSSTSRDRVWYEQYF; DNA: TGCGCCAGCAGCTCCTCTACGTCCCGGGACAGGGTTTGGTACGAGCAGTACTTC
V: TRBV2; J: TRBJ1-1; D: NA; size: NA; CDR3: CASSVTQIEAFF; DNA: TGTGCCAGCAGTGTAACACAGATAGAAGCTTTCTTT
V: TRBV3-1/TRBV3-2; J: TRBJ2-7; D: TRBD2; size: NA; CDR3: CASSQEAGGPSYEQYF; DNA: TGTGCCAGCAGCCAAGAAGCGGGAGGGCCTAGCTACGAGCAGTACTTC
V: TRBV7-2; J: TRBJ1-1; D: NA; size: NA; CDR3: CASSLRGMNTEAFF; DNA: TGTGCCAGCAGCTTAAGGGGTATGAACACTGAAGCTTTCTTT
V: TRBV10-3; J: TRBJ1-2; D: NA; size: NA; CDR3: CAISYEAPYGYTF; DNA: TGTGCCATCAGTTATGAGGCGCCCTATGGCTACACCTTC
V: TRBV11-3; J: TRBJ2-3; D: TRBD2; size: NA; CDR3: CASSYTGLVSGDTQYF; DNA: TGTGCCAGCAGTTACACAGGACTAGTCTCTGGAGATACGCAGTATTTT
V: TRBV11-1; J: TRBJ1-1; D: NA; size: NA; CDR3: CASSPQLTGEAFF; DNA: TGTGCCAGTTCCCCACAACTCACAGGTGAAGCTTTCTTT
V: TRBV7-3; J: TRBJ1-1; D: NA; size: NA; CDR3: CASSRNGITEAFF; DNA: TGTGCCAGCAGTCGCAACGGGATCACTGAAGCTTTCTTT
V: TRBV9; J: TRBJ2-5; D: TRBD2; size: NA; CDR3: CASSGTSGETQYF; DNA: TGTGCCAGCAGCGGGACTAGCGGGGAGACCCAGTACTTC
V: TRBV14; J: TRBJ2-1; D: NA; size: NA; CDR3: CASSQGGNNEQFF; DNA: TGTGCCAGCAGCCAAGGAGGTAACAATGAGCAGTTCTTC
V: TRBV30; J: TRBJ2-1; D: NA; size: NA; CDR3: CAWSAGSEGEQFF; DNA: TGTGCCTGGAGTGCAGGTAGCGAAGGCGAGCAGTTCTTC
V: TRBV18; J: TRBJ2-2; D: TRBD2; size: NA; CDR3: CASSPESAGTKGELFF; DNA: TGTGCCAGCTCACCAGAGTCTGCCGGGACTAAAGGGGAGCTGTTTTTT
V: TRBV21-1; J: TRBJ2-7; D: NA; size: few; CDR3: CASSKTSGTGLYEQYF; DNA: TGTGCCAGCAGCAAGACCTCCGGGACAGGGTTGTACGAGCAGTACTTC
V: TRBV3-1/TRBV3-2; J: TRBJ2-3; D: TRBD2; size: NA; CDR3: CASSQGLAMADTQYF; DNA: TGTGCCAGCAGCCAGGGACTAGCTATGGCAGATACGCAGTATTTT
V: TRBV6-1; J: TRBJ1-3; D: TRBD1; size: NA; CDR3: CASSETGQGAGNTIYF; DNA: TGTGCCAGCAGTGAAACGGGACAGGGGGCTGGAAACACCATATATTTT
V: TRBV21-1; J: TRBJ2-7; D: NA; size: NA; CDR3: CASSKSTFRGSAYEQYF; DNA: TGTGCCAGCAGCAAATCCACCTTTAGGGGTTCGGCCTACGAGCAGTACTTC
V: TRBV11-3; J: TRBJ2-7; D: NA; size: few; CDR3: CASSYPRPGLGSYEQYF; DNA: TGTGCCAGCAGCTATCCCCGGCCGGGACTGGGGAGTTACGAGCAGTACTTC
V: TRBV14; J: TRBJ1-3; D: TRBD1; size: NA; CDR3: CASSQGQGYGNTIYF; DNA: TGTGCCAGCAGCCAAGGACAGGGGTATGGAAACACCATATATTTT
V: TRBV27; J: TRBJ2-7; D: TRBD1; size: NA; CDR3: CASSFNRGLNEQYF; DNA: TGTGCCAGCAGTTTCAACAGGGGTCTGAACGAGCAGTACTTC
V: TRBV11-3; J: TRBJ2-3; D: TRBD1; size: NA; CDR3: CASSTRQGGTDTQYF; DNA: TGTGCCAGCAGCACCCGACAGGGAGGCACAGATACGCAGTATTTT
V: TRBV6-5; J: TRBJ1-5; D: NA; size: NA; CDR3: CASSSQGSGQPQHF; DNA: TGTGCCAGCAGTTCACAGGGCTCCGGTCAGCCCCAGCATTTT